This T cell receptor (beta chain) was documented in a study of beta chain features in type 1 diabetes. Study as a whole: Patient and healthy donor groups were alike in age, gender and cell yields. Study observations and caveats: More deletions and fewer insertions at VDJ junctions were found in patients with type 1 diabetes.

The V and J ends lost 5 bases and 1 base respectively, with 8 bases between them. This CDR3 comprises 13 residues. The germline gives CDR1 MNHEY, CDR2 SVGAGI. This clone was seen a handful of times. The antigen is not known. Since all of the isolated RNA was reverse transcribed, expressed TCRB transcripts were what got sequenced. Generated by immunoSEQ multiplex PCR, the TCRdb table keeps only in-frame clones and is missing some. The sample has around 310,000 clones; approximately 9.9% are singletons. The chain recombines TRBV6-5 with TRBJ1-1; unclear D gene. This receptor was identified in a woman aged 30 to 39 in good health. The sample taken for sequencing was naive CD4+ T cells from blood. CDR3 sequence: CASSEVANTEAFF. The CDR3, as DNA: TGTGCCAGCAGTGAAGTGGCGAACACTGAAGCTTTCTTT.